The 2 T cell receptor beta chains below all came from one sample that was sequenced in a study of blood T cell repertoires in COVID-19. TCRdb keeps only in-frame clones here, not all; method: immunoSEQ multiplex PCR. Of some 45,000 clones listed, 86% were seen once; the top ten hold roughly 10%. Sequenced input: peripheral blood. The receptors come from a human donor in a cohort sampled during active COVID-19.

The chain is built from TRBV3-1 (or the pseudogene TRBV3-2) and TRBJ2-7; the match to TRBD2 covers 7 bases. V lost 1 base and J lost 2; bases outside the gene matches: 2. From germline, CDR1 is LGHDT and CDR2 YNNKEL (reference sequence). The CDR3 length is 14 residues. CDR3 sequence (DNA): TGTGCCAGCAGCCAAGTTGCGGGGGCCTACGAGCAGTACTTC. Translated: CASSQVAGAYEQYF.

The chain employs TRBV6-2 or TRBV6-3 and TRBJ1-2, with TRBD1 matching over 10 bases. With V trimmed by 4 bases and J by 4 bases, 3 bases remained unmatched. CDR3 length: 14 residues. CDR1 and CDR2 from the germline V gene are MNHEY and SVGEGT. CDR3 region: CASSSRTGGYGYTF. The DNA of the CDR3 is TGTGCCAGCAGTTCGCGGACAGGGGGCTATGGCTACACCTTC.